One sample yielded the 27 T cell receptor beta chains listed below, sequenced in a study of cytomegalovirus exposure and HLA in healthy donors. Both 60 Vbeta primers and 13 Jbeta primers went into the PCR. Assay used: immunoSEQ multiplex PCR; TCRdb lists only in-frame clones, some missing. With 130,000 to 150,000 clones in the sample, the ten largest clones hold 2.7%. Sequenced: PBMCs. The receptor set was obtained from a man aged 35-49 years in good health and CMV-seronegative.

The V call is TRBV6-5, the J call TRBJ1-5, with D tentatively TRBD1 (5 bases). The CDR3 spans 13 residues. V dropped 5 bases and J dropped 7 bases, with 12 bases sitting between them. Germline CDR1 is MNHEY and CDR2 is SVGAGI. CDR3 in amino acids: CASSKGLVQPQHF. The CDR3 bases are TGTGCCAGCAGTAAGGGGCTGGTCCAGCCCCAGCATTTT.

The chain is built from TRBV6-6 and TRBJ1-1; 8 nucleotides agree with TRBD1. The CDR3 consists of 16 residues. Germline CDR1 is MNHNY and CDR2 is SVGAGI (reference sequence). V trimming: 4 bases; J trimming: 8 bases; junction bases outside the gene matches: 15. For the CDR3, the DNA is TGTGCCAGCAGTTCATTGGGACAGGCTCAAACCACCGAAGCTTTCTTT. Amino acid sequence: CASSSLGQAQTTEAFF.

The rearrangement links TRBV2 to TRBJ1-2; D is undetermined. CDR1 is SNHLY, CDR2 FYNNEI, per germline. This CDR3 is 13 amino acids long. The germline V and J ends were trimmed by 4 bases and 8 bases, with 14 bases remaining between them. The CDR3 DNA reads as TGTGCCAGCAGTGCGGAGTTTATCGGGGGCTACACCTTC. Translating gives CASSAEFIGGYTF.

The CDR3 region is CASSGWARTGEFGYEQYF. The CDR3, as DNA: TGCGCCAGCAGCGGCTGGGCCCGGACAGGGGAATTTGGCTACGAGCAGTACTTC. The J gene is TRBJ2-7, the V gene TRBV5-1; 9 bases match TRBD1. With V trimmed by 4 bases and J by 3 bases, 17 bases remained unmatched. The CDR3 spans 18 residues. Germline V CDR1 and CDR2: SGHRS, YFSETQ.

The gene calls are TRBV2 and TRBJ1-2, with 8 bases lining up with TRBD1. CDR1 and CDR2 (germline): SNHLY, FYNNEI. The CDR3 totals 13 residues. The ends lost 3 bases at V and 7 bases at J; junction bases unmatched: 4. The CDR3 DNA reads TGTGCCAGCAGTGAGGAGACAGGGGTTGGCTACACCTTC. Its translation: CASSEETGVGYTF.

The rearrangement joins TRBV6-5 to TRBJ1-4, with D perhaps matching TRBD1 (6 bases). The CDR3 is 14 amino acids. The germline V gene encodes CDR1 MNHEY and CDR2 SVGAGI. The ends were cut back, 3 bases at V and 3 bases at J, with 8 bases in the middle. CDR3 nucleotides: TGTGCCAGCAGTTATCACAGGGCTAATGAAAAACTGTTTTTT. Encoded protein: CASSYHRANEKLFF.

The J gene is TRBJ2-3, the V gene TRBV6-6; TRBD1 matches 9 bases. From germline, CDR1 is MNHNY and CDR2 SVGAGI (reference sequence). The CDR3 consists of 15 residues. V trimming: 1 base; J trimming: 2 bases; junction bases outside the gene matches: 1. CDR3 DNA sequence: TGTGCCAGCAGTTACTTACAGGGGGCCACAGATACGCAGTATTTT. Translation: CASSYLQGATDTQYF.

The chain links TRBV9 to TRBJ2-1, with D perhaps TRBD2 (6 bases). The germline V gene encodes CDR1 SGDLS and CDR2 YYNGEE. The CDR3 length is 14 residues. V shed 3 bases and J shed 7 bases, with 14 bases lying between them. The CDR3 bases are TGTGCCAGCAGCGCCGGGACTCTTACTAATGAGCAGTTCTTC. It translates to CASSAGTLTNEQFF.

This rearrangement joins TRBV7-2 to TRBJ1-1; a possible D gene is TRBD1 (6 bases). V was clipped by 3 bases and J by 0 bases, with 8 bases between them. This CDR3 has 14 residues. Germline loops: CDR1 SGHTA, CDR2 FQGNSA. The CDR3 here is CASSLDSMNTEAFF. The DNA for the CDR3 is TGTGCCAGCAGCTTGGACAGCATGAACACTGAAGCTTTCTTT. Looking up the rest from reference TRBV7-2 and TRBJ1-1 gives the full variable domain: GAGVSQSPSNKVTEKGKDVELRCDPISGHTALYWYRQSLGQGLEFLIYFQGNSAPDKSGLPSDRFSAERTGGSVSTLTIQRTQQEDSAVYLCASSLDSMNTEAFFGQGTRLTVV.

The CDR3 is CASSLGDRGYEQYF. In DNA form, the CDR3 reads TGTGCCAGCAGCTTAGGGGACAGGGGTTACGAGCAGTACTTC. The chain couples TRBV11-2 to TRBJ2-7; the match to TRBD1 covers 10 bases. The CDR3 totals 14 residues. The germline CDR1 and CDR2 sequences are SGHAT and FQNNGV. Losses at the gene ends were 1 base for V and 4 bases for J; bases not matched to a gene: 1.

V and J are TRBV25-1 and TRBJ2-7; perhaps TRBD2 as D (6 bases). The V gene lost 6 bases and the J gene lost 7 bases, with 16 bases spanning the gap. CDR1 is MGHDK, CDR2 SYGVNS, per germline. The CDR3 has 13 amino acids. The CDR3 bases are TGTGCCAGCAGGGGGTGGGTAGGGACTGAGCAGTACTTC. It codes for CASRGWVGTEQYF.

The V call is TRBV11-2, the J call TRBJ1-2, with 7 bases identical to TRBD1. This CDR3 region has 14 residues. Germline V gene sequence: CDR1 SGHAT, CDR2 FQNNGV. The V segment lost 5 bases and the J segment 5 bases; nucleotides outside the gene matches: 8. The CDR3 protein is CASSTEQGMYGYTF. DNA for the CDR3: TGTGCCAGCAGCACCGAACAGGGGATGTATGGCTACACCTTC.

V and J are TRBV5-5 and TRBJ1-3; TRBD1 matches 8 bases. V was clipped by 3 bases and J by 2 bases; unmatched bases: 1. CDR1 is SGHKS and CDR2 is YYEKEE in the germline V gene (reference sequence). CDR3 length: 14 amino acids. CDR3 protein: CASSSQGAGNTIYF. DNA for the CDR3: TGTGCCAGCAGCTCACAGGGGGCTGGAAACACCATATATTTT.

About this clone itself: One end of the junction fails to match germline, which may point to a read error. The gene calls are TRBV5-4 and TRBJ1-2; TRBD1 matches 7 bases. This CDR3 has 15 amino acids. Germline loops: CDR1 SGHNT, CDR2 YYREEE (reference sequence). CDR3 nucleotides: TGTGCCAGCAGTTTGGACAGGTCATTTTCCTATGGCTACACCTTC. Encoded protein: CASSLDRSFSYGYTF.

The chain recombines TRBV5-4 with TRBJ1-2; 9 nucleotides align to TRBD1. Trimming at V came to 4 bases and at J to 5 bases, leaving 9 bases not matched to a gene. The CDR3 runs 15 residues. Germline V gene sequence: CDR1 SGHNT, CDR2 YYREEE (reference sequence). The CDR3: CASSQARGTGYGYTF. In DNA form, the CDR3 reads TGTGCCAGCAGCCAGGCAAGAGGGACAGGGTATGGCTACACCTTC.

The CDR3 region is CASSDWALETQYF. For the CDR3, the DNA is TGCGCCAGCAGCGATTGGGCACTAGAGACCCAGTACTTC. This chain connects TRBV4-1 to TRBJ2-5; D is unclear. Germline values: CDR1 MGHRA, CDR2 YSYEKL. V lost 5 bases, J lost 4 bases, and 11 bases lay in between. CDR3 size: 13 residues.

The V call is TRBV2, the J call TRBJ1-5, with D possibly being TRBD1 (5 bases). This CDR3 is 14 amino acids long. V was clipped by 6 bases and J by 1 base, with 10 bases between them. Germline V lookup: CDR1 SNHLY, CDR2 FYNNEI. The CDR3 bases are TGTGCCAGCAGCGTCAGGGTAAGCAATCAGCCCCAGCATTTT. It specifies CASSVRVSNQPQHF.

The chain is built from TRBV7-9 and TRBJ2-5, with D maybe TRBD2 (7 bases). Per the germline V gene, CDR1 is SEHNR and CDR2 is FQNEAQ (reference sequence). The CDR3 has 13 residues. V was cut by 2 bases and J by 4 bases, with 8 bases left in between. In DNA form, the CDR3 reads TGTGCCAGCAGCTTAAGGGGGGGAGAGACCCAGTACTTC. This gives the protein CASSLRGGETQYF.

This chain joins TRBV6-5 and TRBJ1-1, with no clear D. Germline loops: CDR1 MNHEY, CDR2 SVGAGI. This CDR3 contains 15 residues. Trimming stripped 4 bases from V and 4 bases from J, with 16 bases between. CDR3 bases: TGTGCCAGCAGTTCCGGAGGGAAATTCAGCACTGAAGCTTTCTTT. This codes for CASSSGGKFSTEAFF.

CDR3 residues: CASSPNQRAAFF. Written as DNA, the CDR3 is TGCGCCAGCAGCCCAAATCAGAGGGCGGCTTTCTTT. This sequence joins TRBV4-1 and TRBJ1-1, with D unclear. Germline lookup yields CDR1 MGHRA and CDR2 YSYEKL. V was shortened by 4 bases and J by 11 bases, with 14 bases between the two germline ends. The CDR3 is made up of 12 amino acids.

The DNA for the CDR3 is TGCAGCGTTGGACGGGGGGCTCCCTACGAGCAGTACTTC. Translating it yields CSVGRGAPYEQYF. J is TRBJ2-7 and V is TRBV29-1; D is perhaps TRBD2 (7 bases). Trimming stripped 4 bases from V and 2 bases from J, with 12 bases between. The CDR3 is made up of 13 amino acids. Germline V gives CDR1 SQVTM, CDR2 ANQGSEA.

This chain uses TRBV19 with TRBJ1-1; D not certain. Germline V CDR1 and CDR2: LNHDA, SQIVND (reference sequence). This CDR3 region has 14 residues. Between the trimmed V and J ends, which lost 6 bases and 6 bases, there was a span of 17 bases. The CDR3 loop reads CASSLFPGEAEAFF. The CDR3 DNA follows: TGTGCCAGTAGCCTATTTCCCGGTGAAGCTGAAGCTTTCTTT.

V and J are TRBV5-1 and TRBJ2-7; 13 nucleotides match TRBD2. The J segment lost 2 bases and the V segment lost 3 bases, leaving 5 bases of the junction unmatched. Germline CDR1 and CDR2: SGHRS and YFSETQ. The CDR3 covers 16 residues. The CDR3 here is CASSWTGLAGAYEQYF. In DNA, the CDR3 is TGCGCCAGCAGCTGGACCGGACTAGCGGGGGCCTACGAGCAGTACTTC.

The chain combines TRBV9 with TRBJ2-5; TRBD2 matches at 10 bases. V lost 0 bases, J lost 1 base, and 9 bases stayed unmatched. Germline V gives CDR1 SGDLS, CDR2 YYNGEE. The length of the CDR3 is 18 residues. CDR3 protein: CASSVGAGLAGVQETQYF. The CDR3 nucleotides are TGTGCCAGCAGCGTAGGGGCGGGGCTAGCGGGGGTCCAAGAGACCCAGTACTTC.

The chain has TRBV7-2 and TRBJ2-2, with 10 bases lining up with TRBD1. The germline V gene encodes CDR1 SGHTA and CDR2 FQGNSA. V lost 5 bases and J lost 5; bases outside the gene matches: 2. This CDR3 has 14 amino acids. This CDR3 reads CASSDRGRTGELFF. The CDR3 DNA is TGTGCCAGCAGCGACAGGGGGCGGACCGGGGAGCTGTTTTTT.

The V and J genes are TRBV29-1 and TRBJ2-7; TRBD1 matches 8 bases. The CDR3 consists of 15 residues. The V and J ends lost 6 bases and 6 bases, in that order; junction bases with no gene match: 16. Germline CDR1 and CDR2: SQVTM and ANQGSEA. The DNA of the CDR3 is TGCAGCGTCCTCTTCAGTCGACAGGGGATCCGCGAGCAGTACTTC. Translating it yields CSVLFSRQGIREQYF.

This chain connects TRBV27 to TRBJ2-3; 8 nucleotides align to TRBD1. CDR3 size: 15 residues. CDR1 is MNHEY and CDR2 is SMNVEV in the germline V gene (reference sequence). The V gene end was trimmed by 3 bases and the J gene end by 3 bases; junction bases not matched to a gene: 5. The CDR3 DNA is TGTGCCAGCAGTTTCGTCGGACAGGGAACAGATACGCAGTATTTT. It codes for CASSFVGQGTDTQYF.